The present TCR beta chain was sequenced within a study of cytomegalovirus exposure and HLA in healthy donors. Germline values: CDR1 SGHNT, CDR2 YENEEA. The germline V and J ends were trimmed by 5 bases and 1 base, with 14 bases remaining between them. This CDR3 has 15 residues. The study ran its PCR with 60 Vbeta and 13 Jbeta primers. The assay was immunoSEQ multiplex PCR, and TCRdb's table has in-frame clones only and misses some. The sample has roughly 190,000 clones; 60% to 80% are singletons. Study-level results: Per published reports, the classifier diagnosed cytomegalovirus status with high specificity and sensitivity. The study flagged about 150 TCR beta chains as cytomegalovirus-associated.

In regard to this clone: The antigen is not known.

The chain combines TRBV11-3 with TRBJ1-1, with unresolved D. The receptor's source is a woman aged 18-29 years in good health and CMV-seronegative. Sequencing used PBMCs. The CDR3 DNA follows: TGTGCCAGCAGCCTCTTACACCGATCGAACACTGAAGCTTTCTTT. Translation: CASSLLHRSNTEAFF. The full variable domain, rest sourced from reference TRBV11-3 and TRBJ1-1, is EAGVVQSPRYKIIEKKQPVAFWCNPISGHNTLYWYLQNLGQGPELLIRYENEEAVDDSQLPKDRFSAERLKGVDSTLKIQPAELGDSAVYLCASSLLHRSNTEAFFGQGTRLTVV.